This TCR beta chain was identified in a study of identical twins. Whole-study results and caveats: Possibly, invariant MAIT and iNKT cells partly confounded zero-insertion analyses.

TCRdb used MiXCR to reprocess the 5' RACE reads, holding one entry per CDR3 protein. Of approximately 220,000 distinct CDR3 sequences listed, 6% to 8.5% are singletons. Every one of the donors was a healthy Caucasian. On this clonotype itself: Its antigen is unknown.

V shed 4 bases and J 1 base; nucleotides not matched to a gene: 4. The CDR3 is 15 residues long. Germline CDR1 is LGHNA and CDR2 is YNFKEQ. These same records also appear under a second study, on yellow fever vaccine responses in identical twins.

The source of this sequence is a woman under 30 in good health. The chain links TRBV4-2 to TRBJ2-3; 8 bases match TRBD1. Sequencing was carried out using CD8+ T cells sorted from blood. CDR3 in amino acids: CASSPRGPGTDTQYF. In DNA, the CDR3 is TGTGCCAGCAGCCCCAGGGGGCCGGGCACAGATACGCAGTATTTT.